The 25 T cell receptor beta chains given below trace back to one sample, sequenced in a study of T cells in Graves' hyperthyroidism and ophthalmopathy. Amplification of TCR beta CDR3 regions was performed using RNA transcripts as template. HTBI primers were used for first-round RT-PCR of the TCR CDR3. Each CDR3 protein gets one entry after TCRdb re-called the multiplex PCR reads with MiXCR. Here the sample spans some 770,000 distinct CDR3 sequences, approximately 16% being singletons. The sample taken for sequencing was blood. These receptors were obtained from a man between 18 and 35 years old with Graves' hyperthyroidism.

The chain employs TRBV6-4 and TRBJ2-7, with D unclear. Germline V gives CDR1 MRHNA, CDR2 SNTAGT. The CDR3 spans 15 residues. Trimming shortened V by 7 bases and J by 3 bases, and 19 bases separated the two germline ends. CDR3 in amino acids: CASIFRTDQIYEQYF. The CDR3 nucleotides are TGTGCCAGCATCTTTCGAACGGACCAAATCTACGAGCAGTACTTC.

Regarding this clonotype: A read error is possible here, since a much larger clone lies one base away. The rearrangement uses TRBV30 and TRBJ2-1; D gene unclear. Looked up from germline, CDR1 is GTSNPN and CDR2 is SVGIG (reference sequence). V dropped 5 bases and J dropped 0 bases, with 8 bases sitting between them. This CDR3 is built from 13 residues. CDR3 amino acids: CAWQISSYNEQFF. The CDR3 region has the DNA TGTGCCTGGCAGATAAGCTCCTACAATGAGCAGTTCTTC.

There are many counts of this clonotype. This chain uses TRBV6-1 with TRBJ1-2; 9 bases fit TRBD1. With V trimmed by 4 bases and J by 7 bases, 7 bases remained unmatched. The CDR3 loop spans 14 amino acids. Germline CDR1 reads MNHNS; CDR2 reads SASEGT. CDR3 coding DNA: TGTGCCAGCAGTGTACATACAGGGGGCAGTGGCTACACCTTC. Residues: CASSVHTGGSGYTF.

This sequence joins TRBV19 and TRBJ1-1; a possible D gene is TRBD1 (5 bases). Trimming removed 7 bases from V and 4 bases from J, with 22 bases in between. CDR1 and CDR2 from the germline V gene are LNHDA and SQIVND (reference sequence). The CDR3 is 16 amino acids. DNA for the CDR3: TGTGCCAGTACCCCCATATTGGGCATCAGGGTCACTGAAGCTTTCTTT. It yields the protein CASTPILGIRVTEAFF. The variable domain in full, completed from reference TRBV19 and TRBJ1-1, reads DGGITQSPKYLFRKEGQNVTLSCEQNLNHDAMYWYRQDPGQGLRLIYYSQIVNDFQKGDIAEGYSVSREKKESFPLTVTSAQKNPTAFYLCASTPILGIRVTEAFFGQGTRLTVV.

This clonotype was counted at least ten times. The rearrangement uses TRBV6-2 or TRBV6-3 and TRBJ2-5; TRBD2 aligns across 15 bases. The CDR3 contains 19 residues. Germline loops: CDR1 MNHEY, CDR2 SVGEGT. V lost 5 bases to trimming and J lost 5 bases; unmatched junction nucleotides: 15. CDR3 DNA: TGTGCCAGCAGTGTCCTCCCTTGGACTAGCGGGAGGGTCCACGAGACCCAGTACTTC. Translating gives CASSVLPWTSGRVHETQYF.

Notes on this clonotype: It may be a read error: a sequence one base away is much more abundant. The genes are TRBV20-1 and TRBJ2-7; 8 nucleotides match TRBD1. Trimming at V came to 5 bases and at J to 2 bases, leaving 5 bases not matched to a gene. The CDR3 runs 13 residues. Germline V gene lookup returns CDR1 DFQATT and CDR2 SNEGSKA (reference sequence). CDR3 amino acids: CSAHRTGTYEQYF. CDR3 nucleotide sequence: TGCAGTGCTCATCGGACAGGGACCTACGAGCAGTACTTC.

This clonotype occurred many times. This sequence joins TRBV29-1 and TRBJ2-7; 8 bases agree with TRBD2. Germline-derived CDR1 and CDR2 are SQVTM and ANQGSEA. The J segment lost 0 bases and the V segment lost 5 bases, leaving 6 bases of the junction unmatched. The length of the CDR3 is 14 residues. The CDR3, as DNA: TGCAGCGTTCTGTTGACTAGCGTCTCCTACGAGCAGTACTTC. Residues: CSVLLTSVSYEQYF.

This clonotype has a handful of counts. The gene calls are TRBV7-6 and TRBJ2-2, with D unresolved. The CDR3 runs to 15 residues. Deletions cut 6 bases from V and 2 bases from J, with 13 bases between. Germline CDR1 reads SGHVS; CDR2 reads FNYEAQ. CDR3 DNA: TGTGCCAGCAGTCTCACTTTGGAAAACACCGGGGAGCTGTTTTTT. Protein product: CASSLTLENTGELFF.

This clonotype was seen repeatedly, ten times or more. The chain employs TRBV5-1 and TRBJ2-6; D not resolved. There are 14 residues in the CDR3. Trimming stripped 1 base from V and 4 bases from J, with 6 bases between. Per the germline V gene, CDR1 is SGHRS and CDR2 is YFSETQ. CDR3 bases: TGCGCCAGCAGCTTGCCCCCCGGGGCCAACGTCCTGACTTTC. It encodes CASSLPPGANVLTF.

Many counts were recorded for this clonotype. J is TRBJ2-5 and V is TRBV12-3 or TRBV12-4; 8 nucleotides line up with TRBD1. The CDR3 covers 14 residues. Trimming at V came to 6 bases and at J to 5 bases, leaving 8 bases not matched to a gene. CDR3 in amino acids: CASSAGGWEETQYF. CDR3 coding DNA: TGTGCCAGCAGCGCAGGGGGCTGGGAGGAGACCCAGTACTTC.

In the case of this clonotype: In this CDR3 the conserved last residue, phenylalanine or tryptophan, is missing, so a read error is likely. The rearrangement uses TRBV7-9 and TRBJ1-4; D is undetermined. V was clipped by 3 bases and J by 8 bases, with 7 bases between them. Germline CDR1 SEHNR, CDR2 FQNEAQ (reference sequence). This CDR3 has 12 amino acids. CDR3 sequence (DNA): TGTGCCAGCAGCTTCCCTATGGAAAAACTGTTTTCT. It encodes CASSFPMEKLFS.

The table lists this clonotype with a few counts. This chain joins TRBV19 and TRBJ2-5; 12 positions match TRBD2. The junction had 8 bases not matched to a gene; V was cut back by 7 bases and J by 5 bases. The CDR3 has 15 residues. Per the germline V gene, CDR1 is LNHDA and CDR2 is SQIVND (reference sequence). The CDR3 loop is CASTATSGSRETQYF. CDR3 sequence (DNA): TGTGCCAGTACTGCGACTAGCGGGAGCCGGGAGACCCAGTACTTC.

This clonotype was detected ten times or more. The V call is TRBV10-3, the J call TRBJ2-3; 7 bases are a match to TRBD2. The V gene's germline CDR1 is ENHRY and CDR2 SYGVKD. The CDR3 is 13 amino acids. With 5 bases clipped from V and 2 bases from J, the junction kept 1 base outside the gene matches. The CDR3 DNA reads TGTGCCATCAGTCGGGACTACACAGATACGCAGTATTTT. It is translated as CAISRDYTDTQYF.

This clonotype was detected ten times or more. The J gene is TRBJ1-2, the V gene TRBV12-3 or TRBV12-4; a weak D match, TRBD1 (5 bases). This CDR3 has 12 residues. The V end lost 5 bases, the J end lost 7 bases, and 11 bases lay between the germline ends. The CDR3 coding sequence is TGTGCCAGCAGTCCAACTCAGGGTGGCTACACCTTC. The encoded protein is CASSPTQGGYTF.

This clonotype was found many times. The chain is built from TRBV28 and TRBJ2-3, with 8 bases that match TRBD2. V lost 5 bases, J lost 0 bases, and 7 bases stayed unmatched. The CDR3 is made up of 16 amino acids. Germline CDR1 is MDHEN and CDR2 is SYDVKM. CDR3 region: CASSPRASGSTDTQYF. CDR3 sequence (DNA): TGTGCCAGCAGTCCCCGGGCTAGCGGGAGCACAGATACGCAGTATTTT.

The table lists this clonotype with many counts. The rearrangement joins TRBV2 to TRBJ1-5; D is ambiguous. The length of the CDR3 is 13 residues. CDR1 and CDR2 (germline): SNHLY, FYNNEI. V was trimmed by 7 bases and J by 6 bases, leaving 13 bases between them. The chain's CDR3 is CASTGTNVQPQHF. For the CDR3, the DNA is TGTGCCAGCACAGGAACCAATGTTCAGCCCCAGCATTTT.

The chain joins TRBV28 to TRBJ1-3; possibly TRBD1 for D (5 bases). The V and J ends lost 6 bases and 3 bases respectively, with 15 bases between them. CDR3 size: 15 residues. Germline assignment: CDR1 MDHEN and CDR2 SYDVKM. CDR3 region: CASRTQVGGGNTIYF. The CDR3 DNA follows: TGTGCCAGCAGGACACAGGTTGGGGGTGGAAACACCATATATTTT.

The chain uses TRBV6-1 and TRBJ2-7; 7 nucleotides line up with TRBD2. J gave up 4 bases and V 5 bases, and 8 bases lay outside the gene matches. The CDR3 consists of 14 residues. Germline V gives CDR1 MNHNS, CDR2 SASEGT. The DNA of the CDR3 is TGTGCCAGCAGTCCGGACCCGGGGGGTTACGAGCAGTACTTC. Protein product: CASSPDPGGYEQYF.

The chain recombines TRBV27 with TRBJ2-1; no clear D. Per the germline V gene, CDR1 is MNHEY and CDR2 is SMNVEV (reference sequence). Trimming left V 4 bases short and J 4 bases short, with 11 bases between. This CDR3 has 14 amino acids. In nucleotides, the CDR3 is TGTGCCAGCAGTTCTCGACCGTTTTACAATGAGCAGTTCTTC. Its translation: CASSSRPFYNEQFF.

The rearrangement links TRBV6-1 to TRBJ1-1; D gene uncertain. The CDR3 runs 12 residues. Between the trimmed V and J ends, which lost 8 bases and 0 bases, there was a span of 7 bases. The germline CDR1 and CDR2 sequences are MNHNS and SASEGT. This chain's CDR3 is CASVRVNTEAFF. CDR3 coding DNA: TGTGCCAGCGTGAGGGTGAACACTGAAGCTTTCTTT.

This clonotype was found a few times. V is TRBV27 and J is TRBJ1-3, with a tentative D call TRBD1 (6 bases). Looked up from germline, CDR1 is MNHEY and CDR2 is SMNVEV (reference sequence). This CDR3 region has 16 residues. Trimming took off 5 bases at V and 0 bases at J, with 14 bases between the two ends. This CDR3 is CASSPGHLYSGNTIYF. CDR3 bases: TGTGCCAGCAGTCCGGGACACCTGTACTCTGGAAACACCATATATTTT.

The sample holds many counts of this clonotype. The J gene is TRBJ1-2, the V gene TRBV12-3 or TRBV12-4; TRBD1 might be the D (5 bases). The ends were cut back, 6 bases at V and 0 bases at J, with 20 bases in the middle. The CDR3 totals 17 residues. The CDR3 nucleotides are TGTGCCAGCAGCCCAAACCTAGGCAGGGAAACTAACTATGGCTACACCTTC. Translated, it gives CASSPNLGRETNYGYTF.

This clonotype was observed a handful of times. The chain carries TRBV9 and TRBJ2-3; the D is unclear. V lost 0 bases, J lost 0 bases, and 8 bases lay in between. This CDR3 contains 15 residues. Germline CDR1 SGDLS, CDR2 YYNGEE. CDR3 sequence: CASSVGVYSTDTQYF. The CDR3 nucleotides read TGTGCCAGCAGCGTAGGAGTATACAGCACAGATACGCAGTATTTT. Filled out from reference TRBV9 and TRBJ2-3, the complete variable domain reads DSGVTQTPKHLITATGQRVTLRCSPRSGDLSVYWYQQSLDQGLQFLIQYYNGEERAKGNILERFSAQQFPDLHSELNLSSLELGDSALYFCASSVGVYSTDTQYFGPGTRLTVL.

There are many counts of this clonotype. The J gene is TRBJ1-5, the V gene TRBV24-1; 7 nucleotides agree with TRBD1. The length of the CDR3 is 15 residues. The junction had 5 bases not matched to a gene; V was cut back by 2 bases and J by 5 bases. CDR1 KGHDR and CDR2 SFDVKD come from the germline V gene. The DNA for the CDR3 is TGTGCCACCAGTGATTCCAGACAGGGCTATCAGCCCCAGCATTTT. It yields the protein CATSDSRQGYQPQHF.

The sample holds a few counts of this clonotype. CDR3 nucleotides: TGTGCCAGCAGCTCCGGGACTGTGAGCTCCTACAATGAGCAGTTCTTC. Translation: CASSSGTVSSYNEQFF. The chain joins TRBV7-2 to TRBJ2-1, with D perhaps matching TRBD2 (6 bases). Germline values: CDR1 SGHTA, CDR2 FQGNSA. The V gene lost 4 bases and the J gene lost 0 bases, with 13 bases spanning the gap. The length of the CDR3 is 16 residues. The full variable domain, completed using reference TRBV7-2 and TRBJ2-1, is GAGVSQSPSNKVTEKGKDVELRCDPISGHTALYWYRQSLGQGLEFLIYFQGNSAPDKSGLPSDRFSAERTGGSVSTLTIQRTQQEDSAVYLCASSSGTVSSYNEQFFGPGTRLTVL.